A selection of T cell receptor beta chains follows, all from one sample in a study of shared clonotypes between healthy human individuals. TCRdb's copy holds only in-frame clones and misses some; the assay was immunoSEQ multiplex PCR. The data contain 950,000 to 1,100,000 clones, 75% to 85% of them seen just once; the ten biggest clones take up roughly 0.65%. Sequenced material: memory CD4+ T cells from PBMCs. These TCRs come from a man between 18 and 29 years old in good health. Some clones in this sample may be carry-over from other donors' samples. Both conserved end residues are part of each CDR3. A D gene is named only where the DNA matches it firmly. Not all rows give a size; the values are once, few, many and, for expanded clones, a class.

j_gene	v_gene	abundance	d_gene	CDR3nt	CDR3aa
TRBJ2-7	TRBV7-9	NA	NA	TGTGCCAGCAGCTCGAACAGCAACACCTACGAGCAGTACTTC	CASSSNSNTYEQYF
TRBJ1-4	TRBV18	NA	NA	TGTGCCAGCTCCCCCCCCGGCCCCGAGGGTGAAGAAAAACTGTTTTTT	CASSPPGPEGEEKLFF
TRBJ2-7	TRBV2	NA	TRBD1	TGTGCCAGCAGGGAGACGGGACAGGGGGCGATTGAGCAGTACTTC	CASRETGQGAIEQYF
TRBJ1-1	TRBV19	many	NA	TGTGCCAGTAGTATATTTGGACGCTCCTCAACAACTGAAGCTTTCTTT	CASSIFGRSSTTEAFF
TRBJ2-7	TRBV19	NA	NA	TGTGCCAGTAGAAGGGAAGGGGGCTACGAGCAGTACTTC	CASRREGGYEQYF
TRBJ2-7	TRBV7-3	NA	TRBD2	TGTGCCAGCAGCCCACCTAGCGGCGAGCAGTACTTC	CASSPPSGEQYF
TRBJ1-2	TRBV7-8	NA	NA	TGTGCCAGCAGCTTATTACCAGGGTGGGACTATGGCTACACCTTC	CASSLLPGWDYGYTF
TRBJ1-5	TRBV18	NA	NA	TGTGCCAGCTCACCATTCACAGGGAGCAATCAGCCCCAGCATTTT	CASSPFTGSNQPQHF
TRBJ2-3	TRBV7-9	NA	NA	TGTGCCAGCAGCTTAAATTCTATCCGGAGCACAGATACGCAGTATTTT	CASSLNSIRSTDTQYF
TRBJ2-7	TRBV2	NA	TRBD2	TGTGCCACCGGACTAGCGGGAGGGCCCTACGAGCAGTACTTC	CATGLAGGPYEQYF
TRBJ1-1	TRBV6-5	NA	NA	TGTGCCAGCAACCGCAACGGGGGTTGGACTGAAGCTTTCTTT	CASNRNGGWTEAFF
TRBJ2-7	TRBV27	NA	TRBD1	TGTGCCAGCAGTTCGTCCCGGGACAGGGGGCTGAGCTCCTACGAGCAGTACTTC	CASSSSRDRGLSSYEQYF
TRBJ2-1	TRBV5-4	NA	TRBD2	TGTGCCAGCAGCTTGGGTCTAGCGGCATACAATGAGCAGTTCTTC	CASSLGLAAYNEQFF
TRBJ2-2	TRBV11-3	NA	TRBD2	TGTGCCAGCAGCTCCCGGACTAGCGGGGCTATCGGGGAGCTGTTTTTT	CASSSRTSGAIGELFF
TRBJ2-5	TRBV15	NA	NA	TGTGCCACCAGCAGAGCATCAACAGGGCGGAGGGAGACCCAGTACTTC	CATSRASTGRRETQYF
TRBJ2-3	TRBV18	NA	NA	TGTGCCAGCTCACCAAACGTGAACCAGGGTGCGGATACGCAGTATTTT	CASSPNVNQGADTQYF
TRBJ1-1	TRBV15	NA	NA	TGTGCCACCAGCAGAGATTGGGGGAACACTGAAGCTTTCTTT	CATSRDWGNTEAFF
TRBJ1-4	TRBV15	NA	NA	TGTGCCACCAGCAGTGTTCTAAATGAAAAACTGTTTTTT	CATSSVLNEKLFF
TRBJ1-1	TRBV29-1	NA	NA	TGCAGCGTTGCTGGACAATTGGGGACTGAAGCTTTCTTT	CSVAGQLGTEAFF
TRBJ2-2	TRBV7-8	NA	NA	TGTGCCAGCAGCTTAGGTATAAAGGGGGAGGTATTGACCGGGGAGCTGTTTTTT	CASSLGIKGEVLTGELFF
TRBJ2-5	TRBV19	NA	NA	TGTGCCAGTAGTATACCGGGATTTCTAGAGACCCAGTACTTC	CASSIPGFLETQYF
TRBJ1-4	TRBV4-3	NA	NA	TGCGCCAGCAGCCAGTTCCAGCGGGGTTTGCTCGGGGATGAAAAACTGTTTTTT	CASSQFQRGLLGDEKLFF